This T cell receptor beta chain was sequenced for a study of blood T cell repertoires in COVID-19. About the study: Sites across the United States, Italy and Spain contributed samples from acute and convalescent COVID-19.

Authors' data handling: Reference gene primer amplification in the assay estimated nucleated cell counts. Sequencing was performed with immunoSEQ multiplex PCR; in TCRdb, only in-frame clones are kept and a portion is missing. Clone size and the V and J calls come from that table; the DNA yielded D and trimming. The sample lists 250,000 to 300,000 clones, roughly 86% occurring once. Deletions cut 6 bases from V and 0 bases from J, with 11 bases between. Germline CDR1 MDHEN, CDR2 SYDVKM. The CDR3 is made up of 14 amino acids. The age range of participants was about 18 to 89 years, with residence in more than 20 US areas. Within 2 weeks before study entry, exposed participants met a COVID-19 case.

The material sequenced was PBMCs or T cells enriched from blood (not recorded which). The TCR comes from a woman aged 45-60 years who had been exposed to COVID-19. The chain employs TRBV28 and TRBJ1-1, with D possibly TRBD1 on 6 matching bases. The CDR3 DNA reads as TGTGCCAGCAGGACGGGACACATGAACACTGAAGCTTTCTTT. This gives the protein CASRTGHMNTEAFF.